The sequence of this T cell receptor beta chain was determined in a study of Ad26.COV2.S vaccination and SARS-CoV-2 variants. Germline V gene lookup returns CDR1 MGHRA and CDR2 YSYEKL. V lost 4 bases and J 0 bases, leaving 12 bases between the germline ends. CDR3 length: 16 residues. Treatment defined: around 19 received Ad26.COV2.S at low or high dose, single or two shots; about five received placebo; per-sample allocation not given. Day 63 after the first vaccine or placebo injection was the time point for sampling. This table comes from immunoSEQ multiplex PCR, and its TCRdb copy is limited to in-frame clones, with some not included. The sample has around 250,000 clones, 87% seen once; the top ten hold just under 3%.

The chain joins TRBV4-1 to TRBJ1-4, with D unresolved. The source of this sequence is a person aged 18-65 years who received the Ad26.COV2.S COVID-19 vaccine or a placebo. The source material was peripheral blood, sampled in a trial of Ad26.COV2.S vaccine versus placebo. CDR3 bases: TGCGCCAGCAGCCCTCGTCACAGCGCAACTAATGAAAAACTGTTTTTT. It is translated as CASSPRHSATNEKLFF.